These T cell receptor beta chains were read from a single sample in a study of T-cell reconstitution after alpha-beta-depleted transplantation in children. TCRdb passed the PCR reads through MiXCR, listing each CDR3 protein once. The repertoire holds about 290,000 distinct CDR3 sequences, with roughly 7.8% as singletons. This material consisted of peripheral blood, taken 360 days after TCRalphabeta/CD19-depleted stem cell transplant. Every receptor here comes from a female patient aged 2 to 10 who had a stem cell transplant for Fanconi anemia, so the T cells may come from the graft donor. Both conserved end residues are part of each CDR3. Fields, in order: clone size, V gene, D gene, J gene, CDR3 DNA, CDR3 protein. D genes are given only for firm matches. Size values are once, few and many counts, or a class for expanded clones, and some rows have none.

clone size: many
V gene: TRBV5-1
D gene: .
J gene: TRBJ2-3
CDR3 DNA: TGCGCCAGCAGCTCCCGCCCCCTATGGGACACAGATACGCAGTATTTT
CDR3 protein: CASSSRPLWDTDTQYF

clone size: .
V gene: TRBV6-5
D gene: .
J gene: TRBJ1-1
CDR3 DNA: TGTGCCAGCAGTTACTCTGGCGTTTTTAGCACTGAAGCTTTCTTT
CDR3 protein: CASSYSGVFSTEAFF

clone size: .
V gene: TRBV4-1
D gene: .
J gene: TRBJ1-1
CDR3 DNA: TGCGCCAGCAGCCAAGATCGGAGGGCATTGGGTTTCTTT
CDR3 protein: CASSQDRRALGFF

clone size: few
V gene: TRBV7-9
D gene: .
J gene: TRBJ2-7
CDR3 DNA: TGTGCCAGCGAGGGTGGGGTACTCTCCTACGAGCAGTACTTC
CDR3 protein: CASEGGVLSYEQYF

clone size: .
V gene: TRBV7-3
D gene: .
J gene: TRBJ2-1
CDR3 DNA: TGTGCCAGCAGCTTGAGCAATCTGGTGAATGAGCAGTTCTTC
CDR3 protein: CASSLSNLVNEQFF

clone size: .
V gene: TRBV20-1
D gene: .
J gene: TRBJ1-5
CDR3 DNA: TGCAGTGCTAGAGACCAGGCATCGGGCGTAAATCAGCCCCAGCATTTT
CDR3 protein: CSARDQASGVNQPQHF

clone size: .
V gene: TRBV6-2/TRBV6-3
D gene: .
J gene: TRBJ2-2
CDR3 DNA: TGTGCCAGCAGTTACTCATCCTCGAACACCGGGGAGCTGTTTTTT
CDR3 protein: CASSYSSSNTGELFF

clone size: few
V gene: TRBV7-9
D gene: .
J gene: TRBJ1-5
CDR3 DNA: TGTGCCAGCAGACCGGACGGGAGCAATCAGCCCCAGCATTTT
CDR3 protein: CASRPDGSNQPQHF

clone size: .
V gene: TRBV28
D gene: TRBD2
J gene: TRBJ2-1
CDR3 DNA: TGTGCCAGCAGTCCCCCAGCGGGGTTTGGCGATGAGCAGTTCTTC
CDR3 protein: CASSPPAGFGDEQFF

clone size: .
V gene: TRBV18
D gene: TRBD2
J gene: TRBJ2-5
CDR3 DNA: TGTGCCAGCTCACCCTCTAGCGGGAACCAAGAGACCCAGTACTTC
CDR3 protein: CASSPSSGNQETQYF

clone size: few
V gene: TRBV3-1
D gene: TRBD1
J gene: TRBJ1-6
CDR3 DNA: TGTGCCAGCAGCCATACCGGACAGGTTGTGTCACCCCTCCACTTT
CDR3 protein: CASSHTGQVVSPLHF

clone size: few
V gene: TRBV6-1
D gene: TRBD1
J gene: TRBJ1-3
CDR3 DNA: TGTGCCAGCAGTGAATATCACAGGGGATTCTCTGGAAACACCATATATTTT
CDR3 protein: CASSEYHRGFSGNTIYF

clone size: .
V gene: TRBV6-1
D gene: .
J gene: TRBJ1-5
CDR3 DNA: TGTGCCAGCAGTAGTCCGGGGCGATTACCCAATCAGCCCCAGCATTTT
CDR3 protein: CASSSPGRLPNQPQHF

clone size: .
V gene: TRBV5-1
D gene: .
J gene: TRBJ2-5
CDR3 DNA: TGCGCCAGCAGCTTGGCCACGAGGATGGCCCAAGAGACCCAGTACTTC
CDR3 protein: CASSLATRMAQETQYF

clone size: many
V gene: TRBV4-2
D gene: .
J gene: TRBJ2-3
CDR3 DNA: TGTGCCAGCAGCCAAGAAGGAGCGGACACAGATACGCAGTATTTT
CDR3 protein: CASSQEGADTDTQYF

clone size: few
V gene: TRBV7-7
D gene: .
J gene: TRBJ2-7
CDR3 DNA: TGTGCTAGCAGCTTAGCTGGGTCAGGGGAGCAGTACTTC
CDR3 protein: CASSLAGSGEQYF

clone size: .
V gene: TRBV27
D gene: TRBD1
J gene: TRBJ2-1
CDR3 DNA: TGTGCCAGCAGTTTATCCGGGACAGGGGGAACTGAGCAGTTCTTC
CDR3 protein: CASSLSGTGGTEQFF

clone size: many
V gene: TRBV29-1
D gene: .
J gene: TRBJ2-7
CDR3 DNA: TGCAGCGTTGAAGATGGGTCTAGCGAGCAGTACTTC
CDR3 protein: CSVEDGSSEQYF

clone size: many
V gene: TRBV5-1
D gene: .
J gene: TRBJ2-7
CDR3 DNA: TGCGCCAGCAGCTTGGGAGGCTCCGGGGACTCCTACGAGCAGTACTTC
CDR3 protein: CASSLGGSGDSYEQYF

clone size: .
V gene: TRBV7-4
D gene: .
J gene: TRBJ2-7
CDR3 DNA: TGTGCCACCTGCCAAGCCTTAGTCCAGACCTACGAGCAGTACTTC
CDR3 protein: CATCQALVQTYEQYF

clone size: few
V gene: TRBV4-2
D gene: .
J gene: TRBJ1-1
CDR3 DNA: TGTGCCAGCAGCCCCCCCTGGGAAGGGGAAGCTGAAGCTTTCTTT
CDR3 protein: CASSPPWEGEAEAFF

clone size: many
V gene: TRBV3-1
D gene: TRBD2
J gene: TRBJ2-5
CDR3 DNA: TGTGCCAGCAGCCAAGGACTAGCGGGGGGGTCCTCGGGATACTTC
CDR3 protein: CASSQGLAGGSSGYF

clone size: many
V gene: TRBV15
D gene: .
J gene: TRBJ2-3
CDR3 DNA: TGTGCCACCAGCAGAGGGGGTTACACAGATACGCAGTATTTT
CDR3 protein: CATSRGGYTDTQYF

clone size: .
V gene: TRBV7-3
D gene: TRBD2
J gene: TRBJ2-5
CDR3 DNA: TGTGCCAGCAGCTTAATCCCGGGCCAGGGAGGGCAAGAGACCCAGTACTTC
CDR3 protein: CASSLIPGQGGQETQYF

clone size: .
V gene: TRBV5-5
D gene: .
J gene: TRBJ1-1
CDR3 DNA: TGTGCCAGCAGCTTTCGGGGCAGAACGAACACTGAAGCTTTCTTT
CDR3 protein: CASSFRGRTNTEAFF

clone size: many
V gene: TRBV15
D gene: .
J gene: TRBJ1-4
CDR3 DNA: TGTGCCACCAGCAGAGAATTAAATGGGATATTTAATGAAAAACTGTTTTTT
CDR3 protein: CATSRELNGIFNEKLFF

clone size: .
V gene: TRBV12-5
D gene: TRBD1
J gene: TRBJ2-5
CDR3 DNA: TGTGCTAGTGGTTTGAGCCGGGGACAGGTAGGAGAGACCCAGTACTTC
CDR3 protein: CASGLSRGQVGETQYF

clone size: .
V gene: TRBV10-3
D gene: TRBD1
J gene: TRBJ2-5
CDR3 DNA: TGTGCCATCAGTGAACACAGGGGGCGGGAGACCCAGTACTTC
CDR3 protein: CAISEHRGRETQYF

clone size: few
V gene: TRBV5-5
D gene: .
J gene: TRBJ1-1
CDR3 DNA: TGTGCCAGCATGACCCACCCGAACACTGAAGCTTTCTTT
CDR3 protein: CASMTHPNTEAFF

clone size: .
V gene: TRBV11-1
D gene: TRBD1
J gene: TRBJ2-5
CDR3 DNA: TGTGCCAGCAGCGGGACAGGGTACCAAGAGACCCAGTACTTC
CDR3 protein: CASSGTGYQETQYF

clone size: many
V gene: TRBV12-3/TRBV12-4
D gene: .
J gene: TRBJ1-2
CDR3 DNA: TGTGCCAGCAGTCAACGCCTTAACTATGGCTACACCTTC
CDR3 protein: CASSQRLNYGYTF

clone size: many
V gene: TRBV12-3/TRBV12-4
D gene: .
J gene: TRBJ1-1
CDR3 DNA: TGTGCCAGCAGTCCACCTCACCCCCGGGAATCAGAAGCTTTCTTT
CDR3 protein: CASSPPHPRESEAFF

clone size: many
V gene: TRBV20-1
D gene: .
J gene: TRBJ2-5
CDR3 DNA: TGCAGTGCTTCGCTACTAGGCCTAAGTGAGACCCAGTACTTC
CDR3 protein: CSASLLGLSETQYF

clone size: few
V gene: TRBV6-2/TRBV6-3
D gene: .
J gene: TRBJ1-2
CDR3 DNA: TGTGCCAGCACTTCAGACACATACTATGGCTACACCTTC
CDR3 protein: CASTSDTYYGYTF

clone size: few
V gene: TRBV27
D gene: TRBD1
J gene: TRBJ1-1
CDR3 DNA: TGTGCCAGCAGCTTCACAGGGGTCACTGAAGCTTTCTTT
CDR3 protein: CASSFTGVTEAFF

clone size: once
V gene: TRBV3-1
D gene: .
J gene: TRBJ2-3
CDR3 DNA: TGTGCCTCCTGCCCGGGCGGGGCGAGCCGCACAGATACGCAGTATTTT
CDR3 protein: CASCPGGASRTDTQYF

clone size: .
V gene: TRBV5-5
D gene: .
J gene: TRBJ2-2
CDR3 DNA: TGTGCCAGCAGCTTGGGACCACCCACCGGGGAGCTGTTTTTT
CDR3 protein: CASSLGPPTGELFF

clone size: many
V gene: TRBV12-3/TRBV12-4
D gene: .
J gene: TRBJ2-3
CDR3 DNA: TGTGCCAGCAGACGCCGGAGGGCCCCAGATACGCAGTATTTT
CDR3 protein: CASRRRRAPDTQYF

clone size: many
V gene: TRBV10-2
D gene: .
J gene: TRBJ1-5
CDR3 DNA: TGCGCCAGCAGTTGGGGCGGGGTAAGCAATCAGCCCCAGCATTTT
CDR3 protein: CASSWGGVSNQPQHF

clone size: many
V gene: TRBV29-1
D gene: .
J gene: TRBJ2-1
CDR3 DNA: TGCAGCACGGGACTTAGGGCTAATGAGCAGTTCTTC
CDR3 protein: CSTGLRANEQFF

clone size: many
V gene: TRBV15
D gene: TRBD1
J gene: TRBJ1-2
CDR3 DNA: TGTGCCACCAGCACCTTCCAGGGGGCCGGGGTAATCTATGGCTACACCTTC
CDR3 protein: CATSTFQGAGVIYGYTF